This T cell receptor (beta chain) was captured in a study of PD-L1 blockade in urothelial cancer. This clone was seen only once. Time point here: peripheral blood 6 weeks after treatment start. The CDR3 consists of 15 residues. Germline CDR1 LNHDA, CDR2 SQIVND (reference sequence). The V end was cut by 7 bases, the J end by 10 bases, with 22 bases between. Profiling relied on immunoSEQ multiplex PCR, and the TCRdb table lists in-frame clones only, not all of them. The data contain about 22,000 clones, roughly 89% of them seen just once; the ten biggest clones take up 11%. V and J are TRBV19 and TRBJ1-4, with D maybe TRBD1 (5 bases). The sequence was collected from a woman in her sixties with urothelial cancer. The sequencing here drew on PBMCs, taken around atezolizumab (anti-PD-L1) treatment. CDR3: CASTSAQGQMGKLFF. CDR3 bases: TGTGCCAGTACCTCAGCCCAGGGCCAAATGGGAAAACTGTTTTTT.